Each of the 16 T cell receptor beta chains below was sequenced from the same sample in a study of T cell clonality in common variable immunodeficiency. Their target antigens are unknown. Broader study findings: Common variable immunodeficiency TCR beta sequences reportedly had fewer deletions and N-nucleotide insertions.

Method: immunoSEQ multiplex PCR; TCRdb's copy keeps in-frame clones and lacks some. Observed in the sample are 15,000 to 25,000 clones, none of them singletons. The sequencing input was peripheral blood mononuclear cells. All receptors derive from a human donor with common variable immunodeficiency.

With respect to this clone: The CDR3 end is not reached by the read, which stops 3 residues before it; the germline J gene fills it in. The rearrangement uses TRBV7-2 and TRBJ2-7; D remains unclear. CDR3 size: 13 residues. Germline CDR1 and CDR2: SGHTA and FQGNSA. Trimming stripped 0 bases from V and 4 bases from J, with 7 bases between. The DNA read from the CDR3 is TGTGCCAGCAGCTTAGCCACAGAGTACGAG. Its translation: CASSLATEYE. The CDR3, in full, reads CASSLATEYEQYF.

CDR3 loop: CASSPTNRDEQFF. The DNA read from the CDR3 is TGTGCCAGCAGCCCCACGAACAGGGATGAG. V usage is TRBV7-7 and J usage is TRBJ2-1; the D gene is possibly TRBD1 (6 bases). The observed sequence ends 3 residues before the CDR3 terminus, with the missing tail filled in from the germline J gene. The CDR3 contains 13 residues. The V and J ends lost 5 bases and 8 bases respectively, with 13 bases between them. The germline V gene has CDR1 SSHAT and CDR2 FNYEAQ (reference sequence).

This clone came up a few times. The CDR3 is cut off 3 residues early in the read; its end comes from the germline J gene. The gene calls are TRBV7-7 and TRBJ1-1; D gene uncertain. V shed 2 bases and J shed 0 bases, with 4 bases lying between them. The CDR3 length is 13 residues. The germline V gene has CDR1 SSHAT and CDR2 FNYEAQ (reference sequence). CDR3 DNA, as far as it was read: TGTGCCAGCAGCTTATCGTTGAACACTGAA. Translated: CASSLSLNTE. The complete CDR3 protein is CASSLSLNTEAFF.

This clone was counted a few times. The DNA read from the CDR3 is TGCAGTGCTCCGGGACTAGCGGGAGGGCCCCACGAG. It yields the protein CSAPGLAGGPHE. The full CDR3 is CSAPGLAGGPHEQYF. The rearrangement joins TRBV20-1 to TRBJ2-7, with 16 bases lining up with TRBD2. The DNA ends 3 residues before the CDR3 does, and the rest of the CDR3 is filled in from the germline J gene. The CDR3 has 15 residues. The V gene end was trimmed by 5 bases and the J gene end by 5 bases; junction bases not matched to a gene: 6. CDR1 and CDR2 from the germline V gene are DFQATT and SNEGSKA (reference sequence).

The sample holds a few counts of this clone. The read gets to within 3 residues of the CDR3 end, and the germline J gene fills in the rest. The V gene is TRBV19, the J gene TRBJ2-1; 9 nucleotides match TRBD1. Germline trimming cut 10 bases from V and 5 bases from J; bases unmatched to any gene: 12. This CDR3 has 15 amino acids. Germline values: CDR1 LNHDA, CDR2 SQIVND (reference sequence). CDR3 DNA, as far as it was read: TGTGCCACCAAAATCGGACAGGGGACAAACAATGAG. Its protein product is CATKIGQGTNNE. The full CDR3 protein reads CATKIGQGTNNEQFF.

Remarks on this clone: Read data end 3 residues before the CDR3 end; the end is taken from the germline J gene. V usage is TRBV19 and J usage is TRBJ2-7, with 7 bases aligning to TRBD1. This CDR3 is built from 15 residues. The V gene's germline CDR1 is LNHDA and CDR2 SQIVND (reference sequence). The V and J ends lost 5 bases and 3 bases, in that order; junction bases with no gene match: 10. The sequenced CDR3 bases are TGTGCCAGTAGTGTTTACAGGGGATTCGTCTACGAG. Its protein is CASSVYRGFVYE. The entire CDR3 reads CASSVYRGFVYEQYF.

This clone qualifies as medium-sized. The read halts 3 residues ahead of the CDR3 end, with the missing end drawn from the germline J gene. This chain uses TRBV28 with TRBJ1-1; the match to TRBD1 covers 10 bases. The junction had 12 bases not matched to a gene; V was cut back by 3 bases and J by 5 bases. Germline CDR1 and CDR2: MDHEN and SYDVKM. The CDR3 totals 17 residues. CDR3 amino acids: CASSLFPRDRGRTEAFF. The CDR3 bases that were read are TGTGCCAGCAGTTTGTTCCCCAGGGACAGGGGAAGGACTGAA. The full variable domain, in which reference TRBV28 and TRBJ1-1 provide the parts outside the CDR3, is DVKVTQSSRYLVKRTGEKVFLECVQDMDHENMFWYRQDPGLGLRLIYFSYDVKMKEKGDIPEGYSVSREKKERFSLILESASTNQTSMYLCASSLFPRDRGRTEAFFGQGTRLTVV.

As concerns this clone: The read gets to within 3 residues of the CDR3 end, and the germline J gene fills in the rest. The J gene is TRBJ1-6, the V gene TRBV7-3; D is undetermined. The CDR3 consists of 13 residues. Germline V CDR1 and CDR2: SGHTA, FQGTGA. V lost 1 base, J lost 9 bases, and 7 bases lay in between. CDR3 protein: CASSLRRVSPLHF. CDR3 DNA (partial): TGTGCCAGCAGCTTAAGACGGGTTTCACCC.

This clone was detected only a few times. The read ends 3 residues early relative to the CDR3; the germline J gene fills the gap. The chain carries TRBV7-9 and TRBJ1-3; unclear D gene. There are 15 residues in the CDR3. CDR1 is SEHNR, CDR2 FQNEAQ, per germline (reference sequence). The V end lost 4 bases, the J end lost 0 bases, and 10 bases lay between the germline ends. The CDR3 sequence: CASSSYSFSGNTIYF. The part of the CDR3 DNA that was read is TGTGCCAGCAGCTCCTACTCGTTCTCTGGAAACACC.

In its sample, this clone was seen a few times. Sequencing ends 3 residues short of the CDR3 end; the germline J gene provides the rest. V usage is TRBV7-7 and J usage is TRBJ2-2, with D perhaps TRBD1 (6 bases). Trimming removed 3 bases at V and 8 bases at J, with 13 bases between. The CDR3 consists of 14 residues. CDR1 SSHAT and CDR2 FNYEAQ come from the germline V gene (reference sequence). The sequenced CDR3 bases are TGTGCCAGCAGCTTCATACAGGGATCGGGGGAG. Translating it yields CASSFIQGSGE. The whole CDR3 sequence is CASSFIQGSGELFF.

This clone occurred a few times. The CDR3 DNA, read in part, is TGTGCCAGCTCCCTCAGACTAGCGCCTGAGGGTGCAGATACG. Its protein is CASSLRLAPEGADT. The CDR3 in its entirety is CASSLRLAPEGADTQYF. The genes are TRBV18 and TRBJ2-3, with TRBD2 matching 8 bases. The read comes to an end 3 residues before the CDR3 does, leaving the germline J gene to fill in the end. In germline, CDR1 is KGHSH, CDR2 LQKENI. There are 17 residues in the CDR3. V gave up 6 bases and J gave up 4 bases; unmatched junction bases: 15. Complete variable domain (other parts from reference TRBV18 and TRBJ2-3): NAGVMQNPRHLVRRRGQEARLRCSPMKGHSHVYWYRQLPEEGLKFMVYLQKENIIDESGMPKERFSAEFPKEGPSILRIQQVVRGDSAAYFCASSLRLAPEGADTQYFGPGTRLTVL.

Of note for this clone: The read is 3 residues too short to cover the CDR3 end, so that end is filled in from the germline J gene. The rearrangement joins TRBV7-9 to TRBJ1-2; 9 nucleotides agree with TRBD1. With 7 bases clipped from V and 7 bases from J, the junction kept 10 bases outside the gene matches. This CDR3 has 14 residues. The V gene's germline CDR1 is SEHNR and CDR2 FQNEAQ (reference sequence). The CDR3 DNA, read in part, is TGTGCCAGCACCCGGGGGGACAGGGTTTCTGGC. Encoded protein: CASTRGDRVSG. The complete CDR3 sequence is CASTRGDRVSGYTF.

This clone appeared many times. The CDR3 extends 3 residues past the end of the read, so its final part is completed from the germline J gene. The chain uses TRBV30 and TRBJ1-5, with no clear D. The CDR3 has 15 amino acids. Germline values: CDR1 GTSNPN, CDR2 SVGIG (reference sequence). The V end was cut by 0 bases, the J end by 4 bases, with 13 bases between. CDR3 DNA (partial): TGTGCCTGGAGTGTAAACAGATTAAAGAATCAGCCC. This codes for CAWSVNRLKNQP. Given in full, the CDR3 is CAWSVNRLKNQPQHF.

This clone was picked up many times. The CDR3 extends 3 residues past the end of the read, so its final part is completed from the germline J gene. V gene TRBV4-2 combines with J gene TRBJ1-3; no reliable D call. The CDR3 runs to 16 residues. Germline CDR1 and CDR2: LGHNA and YNFKEQ. The V end lost 0 bases, the J end lost 0 bases, and 9 bases lay between the germline ends. Here the CDR3 reads CASSQDSSSSGNTIYF. CDR3 DNA, as far as it was read: TGTGCCAGCAGCCAAGATAGCTCAAGCTCTGGAAACACC.

This clone was detected only a few times. Read sequence stops 3 residues before the CDR3 end, and the germline J gene provides the missing end. The V gene is TRBV29-1, the J gene TRBJ1-3; no reliable D call. Germline V lookup: CDR1 SQVTM, CDR2 ANQGSEA. This CDR3 comprises 13 residues. V gave up 5 bases and J gave up 0 bases, with 8 bases separating them. CDR3 protein: CSVRVDSGNTIYF. CDR3 bases read: TGCAGCGTTAGGGTAGACTCTGGAAACACC.

About this clone itself: The read comes to an end 3 residues before the CDR3 does, leaving the germline J gene to fill in the end. This chain links TRBV2 with TRBJ1-3; tentatively, D is TRBD1 (6 bases). V lost 10 bases, J lost 3 bases, and 13 bases lay in between. The CDR3 extends over 13 amino acids. CDR1 is SNHLY and CDR2 is FYNNEI in the germline V gene. The CDR3 DNA, read in part, is TGTGCCAACACAGGGAGTGATGGAAACACC. It translates to CANTGSDGNT. The CDR3, in full, reads CANTGSDGNTIYF.